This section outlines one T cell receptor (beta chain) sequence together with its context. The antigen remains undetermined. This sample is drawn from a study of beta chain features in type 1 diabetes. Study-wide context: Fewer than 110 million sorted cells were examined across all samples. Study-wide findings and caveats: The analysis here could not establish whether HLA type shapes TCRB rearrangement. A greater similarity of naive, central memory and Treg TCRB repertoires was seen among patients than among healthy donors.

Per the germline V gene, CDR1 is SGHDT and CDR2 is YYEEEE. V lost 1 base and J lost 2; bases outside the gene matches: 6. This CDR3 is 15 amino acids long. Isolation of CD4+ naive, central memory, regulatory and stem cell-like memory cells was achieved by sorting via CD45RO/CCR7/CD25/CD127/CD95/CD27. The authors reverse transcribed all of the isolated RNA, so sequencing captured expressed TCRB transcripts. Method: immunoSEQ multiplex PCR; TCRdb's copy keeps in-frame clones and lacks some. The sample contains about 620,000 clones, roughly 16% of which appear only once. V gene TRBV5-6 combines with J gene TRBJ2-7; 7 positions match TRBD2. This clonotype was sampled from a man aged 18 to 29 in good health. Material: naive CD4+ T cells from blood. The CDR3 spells CASSLRGTKAYEQYF. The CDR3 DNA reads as TGTGCCAGCAGCTTGCGGGGGACTAAGGCCTACGAGCAGTACTTC.